This T cell receptor (beta chain) appears in the sequencing data of a study of vaccination and CD4 T cells after COVID-19. Study details: The authors exposed cells to overlapping spike peptides derived from SARS-CoV-2, HCoV-NL63, HCoV-OC43 and HCoV-229E.

The study sequenced cultured CD4+ T cell DNA using the Oncomine TCR Beta short-read assay. It was from cultured CD4+ T cells that genomic DNA was extracted. Each CDR3 protein is one row after TCRdb ran MiXCR on the PCR reads. The data hold about 9,100 distinct CDR3 sequences, with 33% observed a single time. CDR1 is MDHEN and CDR2 is SYDVKM in the germline V gene. Trimming took 3 bases from V and 2 from J, leaving 11 bases between them. The CDR3 loop spans 15 amino acids. Sample treatment: approximately nine-day PBMC culture with coronavirus spike peptide pools or control peptides (ViraFEST assay). Unexposed donor CD4+ T cells predated the COVID-19 pandemic, collected 2011-2018. From the approximately ten-day cultures, CD4+ T cells were isolated by negative selection. Concerning this clonotype: Its specificity is unknown.

This sequence originates from a human donor in good health. Material for sequencing was CD4+ T cells from blood, cultured in vitro. J is TRBJ1-5 and V is TRBV28; no reliable D call. The CDR3: CASSLPAGGNQPQHF. The DNA for the CDR3 is TGTGCCAGCAGTTTGCCGGCGGGTGGCAATCAGCCCCAGCATTTT.